The clone carrying this T cell receptor beta chain was recorded many times. Each CDR3 protein gets one entry after TCRdb re-called the reads with MiXCR. The repertoire holds about 530,000 distinct CDR3 sequences, 26% seen once, with roughly an eighth in the top ten. This sample is part of a study of T cell repertoires in cytomegalovirus infection. Study overall: Indications came from public TCR beta signatures; they pointed to CMV infection and to a matching HLA type.

Trimming shortened V by 3 bases and J by 5 bases, and 13 bases separated the two germline ends. Germline V lookup: CDR1 ENHRY, CDR2 SYGVKD. This CDR3 has 14 residues. The chain has TRBV10-3 and TRBJ2-5; tentatively, D is TRBD2 (6 bases). Sequencing was done on a sample of PBMCs. This clonotype originated in a human donor in good health (CMV status not recorded). Some clones in this sample may be carry-over from other donors' samples. CDR3 sequence: CAISDVEGLETQYF. The CDR3 bases are TGTGCCATCAGTGATGTGGAGGGGTTGGAGACCCAGTACTTC.